The subject of this entry is one T cell receptor beta chain. Its antigen is undetermined. The germline CDR1 and CDR2 sequences are MNHEY and SMNVEV (reference sequence). V lost 8 bases and J 2 bases, leaving 14 bases between the germline ends. The CDR3 covers 14 residues. The data belong to a study of shared clonotypes between healthy human individuals. About the research overall: Each donor contributed plates that comprised three CD4 naive, three CD4 memory, two CD8 naive and one CD8 memory.

Terminally differentiated effector memory CD45RA+ cells were left out of the naive CD8 fraction, which was CD45RO-negative and positively selected for CCR7. Adults of Caucasian background living in Nashville, Tennessee made up all donors. Findings and caveats of the study: An anticipated effect of sequencing depth on clonotype sharing among donors was recognized.

Using immunoSEQ multiplex PCR, the repertoire was profiled, and TCRdb retains in-frame clones only, with some absent. This table has some 600,000 clones, 96% appearing once. The sequenced sample was naive CD8+ T cells sorted from blood. This clonotype originated in a woman in her 30s in good health. The chain has TRBV27 and TRBJ2-3, with D tentatively TRBD1 (6 bases). CDR3 protein: CASGEDSYTDTQYF. CDR3 sequence (DNA): TGTGCCAGCGGAGAGGACAGCTACACAGATACGCAGTATTTT.